This T cell receptor (beta chain) appears in the sequencing data of a study of blood T cell repertoires in COVID-19. Study-level background: Researchers got acute and convalescent COVID-19 samples from the United States, Italy and Spain. PBMCs, B-cell-depleted T cells, or T cells were the source of the cDNA or gDNA that made up the material.

The CDR3 sequence is 18 residues long. Germline CDR1 is LGHDT and CDR2 is YNNKEL (reference sequence). V was clipped by 0 bases and J by 5 bases; unmatched bases: 7. Per the original data handling: Scientists estimated how many nucleated cells there were by amplifying reference gene primers. The protocol was immunoSEQ multiplex PCR, while the TCRdb copy is restricted to in-frame clones and leaves out a portion. Clone size and the V and J calls come from that table; the DNA yielded D and trimming. The sample lists 70,000 to 90,000 clones, 70% to 85% occurring once. The TCR was taken from a man aged 65 to 79 with acute or convalescent COVID-19. The chain couples TRBV3-1 (or the pseudogene TRBV3-2) to TRBJ2-1; 13 bases match TRBD2. Sequenced sample: peripheral blood. The CDR3, as DNA: TGTGCCAGCAGCCAAGATACTAGCGGGGGGGAGTTTCACAATGAGCAGTTCTTC. This encodes CASSQDTSGGEFHNEQFF.